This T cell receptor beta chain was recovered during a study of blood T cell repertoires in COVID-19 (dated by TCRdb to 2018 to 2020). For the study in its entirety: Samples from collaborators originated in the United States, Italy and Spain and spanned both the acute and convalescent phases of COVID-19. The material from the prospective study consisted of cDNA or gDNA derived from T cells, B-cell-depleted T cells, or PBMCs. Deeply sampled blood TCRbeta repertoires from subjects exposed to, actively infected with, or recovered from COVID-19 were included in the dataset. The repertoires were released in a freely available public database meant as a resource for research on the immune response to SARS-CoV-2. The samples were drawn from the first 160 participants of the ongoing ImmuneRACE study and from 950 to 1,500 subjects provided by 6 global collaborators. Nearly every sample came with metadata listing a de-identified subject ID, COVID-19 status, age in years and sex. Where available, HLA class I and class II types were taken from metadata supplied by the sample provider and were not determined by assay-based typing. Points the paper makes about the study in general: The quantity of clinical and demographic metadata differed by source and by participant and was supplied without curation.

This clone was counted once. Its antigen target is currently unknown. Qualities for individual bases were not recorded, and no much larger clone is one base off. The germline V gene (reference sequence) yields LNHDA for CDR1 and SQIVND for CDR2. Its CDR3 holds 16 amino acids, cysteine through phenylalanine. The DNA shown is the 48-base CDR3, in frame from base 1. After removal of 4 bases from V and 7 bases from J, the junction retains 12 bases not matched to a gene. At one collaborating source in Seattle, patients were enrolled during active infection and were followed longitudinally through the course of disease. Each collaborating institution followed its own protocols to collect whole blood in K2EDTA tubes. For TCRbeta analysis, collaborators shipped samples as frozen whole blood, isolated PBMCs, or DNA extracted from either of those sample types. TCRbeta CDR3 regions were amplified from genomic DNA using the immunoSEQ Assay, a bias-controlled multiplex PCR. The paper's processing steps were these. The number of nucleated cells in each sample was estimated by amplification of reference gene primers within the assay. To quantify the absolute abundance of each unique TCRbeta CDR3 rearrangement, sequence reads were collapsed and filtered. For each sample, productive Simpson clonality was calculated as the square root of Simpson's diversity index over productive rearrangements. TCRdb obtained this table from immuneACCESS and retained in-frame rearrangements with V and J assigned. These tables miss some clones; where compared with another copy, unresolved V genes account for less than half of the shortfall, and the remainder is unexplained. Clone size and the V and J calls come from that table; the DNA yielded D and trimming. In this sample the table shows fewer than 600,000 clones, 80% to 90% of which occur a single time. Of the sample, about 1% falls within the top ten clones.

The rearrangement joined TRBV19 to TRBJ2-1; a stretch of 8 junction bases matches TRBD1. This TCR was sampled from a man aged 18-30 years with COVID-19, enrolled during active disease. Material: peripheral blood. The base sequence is TGTGCCAGTAGTAATCAGGGGGCTCGAAGTGGAAATGAGCAGTTCTTC. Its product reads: CASSNQGARSGNEQFF.